The 32 T cell receptor beta chains below were found in one sample sequenced in a study of molecular identifiers for immune sequencing clone quantification. MiXCR, run by TCRdb on the PCR reads, gives a single entry per CDR3 protein. This sample has hundreds of thousands of distinct CDR3 sequences, with about 25% found just once. The source material was naive CD8+ T cells from blood, with Jurkat cell RNA spiked in. Described subset: FACS-sorted CD8+CD4-CCR7+CD45RA+ naive T cells. These receptors all come from a human donor in good health. Some libraries in this study had Jurkat cell RNA spiked in.

This clonotype has a count of ten or more. V gene TRBV19 combines with J gene TRBJ2-7; 12 bases align to TRBD1. The CDR3 runs to 15 residues. Germline V gene sequence: CDR1 LNHDA, CDR2 SQIVND (reference sequence). The junction had 9 bases not matched to a gene; V was cut back by 7 bases and J by 5 bases. The CDR3 region has the DNA TGTGCCAGTACCCCTACCGGGACAGGGGGCAACGAGCAGTACTTC. It codes for CASTPTGTGGNEQYF.

This chain connects TRBV11-2 to TRBJ2-2; TRBD1 aligns across 10 bases. Germline V lookup: CDR1 SGHAT, CDR2 FQNNGV. V trimming: 1 base; J trimming: 3 bases; junction bases outside the gene matches: 8. The CDR3 is 18 residues long. CDR3 in DNA: TGTGCCAGCAGCTTAGTCACGACAGGGGGCTATGACACCGGGGAGCTGTTTTTT. Translating it yields CASSLVTTGGYDTGELFF.

This clonotype has a count of ten or more. V gene TRBV3-1 combines with J gene TRBJ2-3; 7 bases match TRBD1. Germline CDR1 and CDR2: LGHDT and YNNKEL (reference sequence). Trimming cost V 3 bases and J 1 base; bases outside gene matches: 7. The CDR3 sequence is 16 residues long. CDR3 region: CASSHAEDRGTDTQYF. CDR3 DNA sequence: TGTGCCAGCAGCCACGCCGAAGACAGGGGCACAGATACGCAGTATTTT.

This clonotype was seen many times. V is TRBV4-1 and J is TRBJ1-2, with 7 bases identical to TRBD1. Germline V gene sequence: CDR1 MGHRA, CDR2 YSYEKL. The CDR3 is 16 residues long. V shed 2 bases, J shed 2 bases, and the junction held 8 bases outside the gene matches. CDR3 protein: CASSQYPTGRNYGYTF. The DNA for the CDR3 is TGCGCCAGCAGCCAATACCCGACAGGGAGGAACTATGGCTACACCTTC.

This clonotype was detected a few times. This sequence joins TRBV10-3 and TRBJ1-1; D not resolved. Germline CDR1 reads ENHRY; CDR2 reads SYGVKD. This CDR3 has 15 residues. Trimming removed 7 bases from V and 0 bases from J, with 15 bases in between. The chain's CDR3 is CAIMDHTMVNTEAFF. The DNA of the CDR3 is TGTGCCATCATGGACCACACAATGGTGAACACTGAAGCTTTCTTT.

About this clonotype: A single base separates this from a much larger clone, so it may be a read error. The J gene is TRBJ1-1, the V gene TRBV10-3; D remains unclear. The CDR3 runs 12 residues. V dropped 11 bases and J dropped 2 bases, with 12 bases sitting between them. Germline values: CDR1 ENHRY, CDR2 SYGVKD. The chain's CDR3 is CAPKPGNTEAFF. DNA of the CDR3: TGTGCCCCAAAACCGGGAAACACTGAAGCTTTCTTT.

This clonotype has at least ten counts. The rearrangement joins TRBV4-1 to TRBJ1-5; D is unclear. V dropped 0 bases and J dropped 2 bases, with 8 bases sitting between them. Per germline, CDR1 MGHRA and CDR2 YSYEKL. This CDR3 comprises 15 residues. The CDR3 sequence: CASSQEGSGNQPQHF. In DNA form, the CDR3 reads TGCGCCAGCAGCCAAGAGGGCAGTGGCAATCAGCCCCAGCATTTT.

This clonotype showed up many times. This chain uses TRBV12-3 or TRBV12-4 with TRBJ2-3; D possibly corresponds to TRBD1 (5 bases). The CDR3 is 16 residues long. The V end was cut by 5 bases, the J end by 0 bases, with 15 bases between. The CDR3 here is CASSPRQLFSTDTQYF. CDR3 nucleotide sequence: TGTGCCAGCAGTCCTAGACAGCTTTTTAGCACAGATACGCAGTATTTT.

This clonotype turned up a few times. V is TRBV27 and J is TRBJ2-7; D is possibly TRBD1 or TRBD2 (7 bases each). V was cut by 0 bases and J by 2 bases, with 14 bases left in between. This CDR3 comprises 16 residues. Germline assignment: CDR1 MNHEY and CDR2 SMNVEV (reference sequence). The CDR3 coding sequence is TGTGCCAGCAGTTTATCGGGCAGGGGGGGAACCTACGAGCAGTACTTC. It translates to CASSLSGRGGTYEQYF.

The chain combines TRBV28 with TRBJ1-4; no definite D call. Germline-derived CDR1 and CDR2 are MDHEN and SYDVKM. This CDR3 region has 12 residues. V lost 7 bases to trimming and J lost 10 bases, with 13 bases between them. The CDR3 nucleotides read TGTGCCAGCACCCCGGAGGGCGGAAAACTGTTTTTT. Amino acids: CASTPEGGKLFF.

Only a few counts were recorded for this clonotype. Compared with germline, one end of the junction differs, possibly owing to a read error. This chain uses TRBV12-3 or TRBV12-4 with TRBJ1-3, with 9 bases matching TRBD1. The CDR3 is 16 residues long. This CDR3 is CASTGTGTTSGDTIYF. CDR3 nucleotide sequence: TGTGCCAGCACCGGGACAGGGACTACCTCTGGAGACACCATATATTTT.

Many counts were recorded for this clonotype. The rearrangement links TRBV7-9 to TRBJ2-7; 7 positions agree with TRBD2. Losses at the gene ends were 4 bases for V and 5 bases for J; bases not matched to a gene: 11. Germline V lookup: CDR1 SEHNR, CDR2 FQNEAQ (reference sequence). This CDR3 is 15 amino acids long. CDR3 protein: CASSSSSGNQNEQYF. The CDR3 DNA sequence: TGTGCCAGCAGCTCTTCAAGCGGGAATCAAAACGAGCAGTACTTC. The full variable domain, completed using reference TRBV7-9 and TRBJ2-7, is DTGVSQNPRHKITKRGQNVTFRCDPISEHNRLYWYRQTLGQGPEFLTYFQNEAQLEKSRLLSDRFSAERPKGSFSTLEIQRTEQGDSAMYLCASSSSSGNQNEQYFGPGTRLTVT.

This clonotype was seen ten or more times. This chain joins TRBV27 and TRBJ2-7; TRBD1 agrees at 9 bases. With 3 bases clipped from V and 6 bases from J, the junction kept 9 bases outside the gene matches. The CDR3 has 15 amino acids. Germline loops: CDR1 MNHEY, CDR2 SMNVEV (reference sequence). CDR3 protein: CASSLTGGKSREQYF. The CDR3 DNA sequence: TGTGCCAGCAGTTTGACAGGGGGGAAGTCTCGCGAGCAGTACTTC.

Notes on this clonotype: A much more abundant neighbour one base away suggests this may be a read error. The chain has TRBV14 and TRBJ2-7; D is possibly TRBD2 (5 bases). Trimming stripped 4 bases from V and 5 bases from J, with 12 bases between. The CDR3 covers 13 residues. Per germline, CDR1 SGHDN and CDR2 FVKESK. The CDR3 region is CASSRRDVDEQYF. CDR3 nucleotide sequence: TGTGCCAGCAGCCGCCGGGATGTGGACGAGCAGTACTTC.

This clonotype was observed a few times. The chain uses TRBV2 and TRBJ1-1; 11 bases are shared with TRBD1. The germline V gene encodes CDR1 SNHLY and CDR2 FYNNEI. CDR3 length: 17 amino acids. V lost 5 bases, J lost 0 bases, and 8 bases stayed unmatched. The CDR3 reads CASSYKDRGRLNTEAFF. For the CDR3, the DNA is TGTGCCAGCAGTTACAAGGACAGGGGGCGTTTGAACACTGAAGCTTTCTTT.

This clonotype was counted a few times. The chain combines TRBV9 with TRBJ2-1; D might be TRBD1 or TRBD2, each matching 5 bases. Trimming took 3 bases from V and 0 from J, leaving 10 bases between them. Germline CDR1 reads SGDLS; CDR2 reads YYNGEE. CDR3 length equals 15 residues. This chain's CDR3 is CASSAGASSYNEQFF. The CDR3 region has the DNA TGTGCCAGCAGCGCCGGGGCCTCCTCCTACAATGAGCAGTTCTTC. The full variable domain, its missing parts supplied by reference TRBV9 and TRBJ2-1, is DSGVTQTPKHLITATGQRVTLRCSPRSGDLSVYWYQQSLDQGLQFLIQYYNGEERAKGNILERFSAQQFPDLHSELNLSSLELGDSALYFCASSAGASSYNEQFFGPGTRLTVL.

V gene TRBV19 combines with J gene TRBJ2-2; D may be TRBD1 (6 bases). This CDR3 has 14 residues. Looked up from germline, CDR1 is LNHDA and CDR2 is SQIVND (reference sequence). Trimming pared 5 bases from V and 4 bases from J, leaving 11 bases between. The CDR3 spells CASSFWGPTGELFF. CDR3 sequence (DNA): TGTGCCAGTAGTTTCTGGGGGCCCACCGGGGAGCTGTTTTTT.

V usage is TRBV2 and J usage is TRBJ2-3, with D hard to call. V was clipped by 11 bases and J by 8 bases, with 11 bases between them. CDR1 and CDR2 from the germline V gene are SNHLY and FYNNEI. The CDR3 consists of 10 residues. The CDR3 here is CAGILGTQYF. In nucleotides, the CDR3 is TGTGCCGGCATTTTAGGTACGCAGTATTTT.

This clonotype was seen a handful of times. This sequence joins TRBV20-1 and TRBJ2-3; D is possibly TRBD2 (6 bases). V shed 0 bases and J shed 0 bases, with 10 bases lying between them. This CDR3 is built from 15 residues. The germline V gene has CDR1 DFQATT and CDR2 SNEGSKA (reference sequence). The CDR3 bases are TGCAGTGCTAGAGATTTAGCGGTTAGCACAGATACGCAGTATTTT. Translating it yields CSARDLAVSTDTQYF.

This clonotype appeared many times. The chain is built from TRBV27 and TRBJ2-7; TRBD2 aligns across 9 bases. Germline CDR1 MNHEY, CDR2 SMNVEV (reference sequence). V was pared by 6 bases and J by 2 bases, with 5 bases of the junction left unmatched. The CDR3 covers 14 residues. The CDR3 coding sequence is TGTGCCAGCAGCCTTAGCGGGGGAACCTACGAGCAGTACTTC. It yields the protein CASSLSGGTYEQYF.

For this clonotype: A much larger clone differs from this one at a single base, so this may be a read error. J is TRBJ2-3 and V is TRBV5-6; 11 bases are a match to TRBD2. The germline gives CDR1 SGHDT, CDR2 YYEEEE. The CDR3 consists of 16 residues. CDR3 sequence reads: CVSSWRLAGLPDTQYF. The CDR3 coding sequence is TGTGTCAGCAGCTGGCGACTAGCGGGACTTCCAGATACGCAGTATTTT.

This clonotype came up a few times. The chain recombines TRBV9 with TRBJ2-3, with 9 positions matching TRBD1. The CDR3 runs to 16 residues. The J segment lost 5 bases and the V segment lost 3 bases, leaving 10 bases of the junction unmatched. Germline CDR1 reads SGDLS; CDR2 reads YYNGEE. The CDR3: CASSAGTGTLLDTQYF. CDR3 coding DNA: TGTGCCAGCAGCGCGGGGACAGGGACCCTTTTAGATACGCAGTATTTT.

This clonotype was observed at least ten times. The rearrangement uses TRBV4-3 and TRBJ2-4; D may correspond to TRBD1 or TRBD2 (6 bases each). Trimming took 0 bases from V and 4 from J, leaving 31 bases between them. CDR1 and CDR2 (germline): LGHNA, YSLEER. The CDR3 is 22 amino acids. The CDR3 DNA follows: TGCGCCAGCAGCCAAGAGCTCCCCCACCCGGGGGCCCCCACCCACCAAAAAAACATTCAGTACTTC. Translating gives CASSQELPHPGAPTHQKNIQYF.

This clonotype was seen repeatedly, ten times or more. Here the CDR3 reads CASSLVANTEAFF. CDR3 nucleotide sequence: TGCGCCAGCAGCTTGGTAGCGAACACTGAAGCTTTCTTT. The rearrangement uses TRBV5-1 and TRBJ1-1; no reliable D call. The CDR3 runs 13 residues. V was clipped by 0 bases and J by 1 base, with 4 bases between them. In germline, CDR1 is SGHRS, CDR2 YFSETQ.

Turning to this clonotype: A much larger clone differs by one base, so this may be a read error. The chain employs TRBV7-9 and TRBJ2-3; D remains unclear. The J call is doubtful: the DNA matches TRBJ1-5 better. Germline CDR1 and CDR2: SEHNR and FQNEAQ (reference sequence). There are 14 residues in the CDR3. The CDR3 DNA is TGTGCCAGCAGCTTAGCTAGTGCTGGTGATACGCAGCATTTT. It codes for CASSLASAGDTQHF.

This clonotype has ten or more counts. The CDR3 here is CASSELGQDFEAFF. The CDR3 region has the DNA TGTGCCAGCAGTGAATTAGGACAGGACTTTGAAGCTTTCTTT. This chain links TRBV28 with TRBJ1-1; the match to TRBD1 covers 7 bases. V trimming: 5 bases; J trimming: 7 bases; junction bases outside the gene matches: 10. The germline gives CDR1 MDHEN, CDR2 SYDVKM. This CDR3 is built from 14 residues.

This clonotype was observed once. A much larger clone lies a single base off, so this may be a read error. The chain is built from TRBV5-3 and TRBJ1-1; TRBD1 agrees at 9 bases. TRBV5-3 is an ORF, and what it does is uncertain. This CDR3 contains 17 residues. The chain's CDR3 is CASSPSPGQGLNTEAVF. The CDR3 bases are TGTGCCAGCAGCCCCAGTCCGGGACAGGGACTGAACACTGAAGCTGTCTTT.

Many counts were recorded for this clonotype. The V call is TRBV19, the J call TRBJ2-2, with unresolved D. CDR3 length: 12 amino acids. CDR1 and CDR2 (germline): LNHDA, SQIVND (reference sequence). Deletions cut 3 bases from V and 4 bases from J, with 3 bases between. As DNA, the CDR3 is TGTGCCAGTAGTATGGTCACCGGGGAGCTGTTTTTT. Translated: CASSMVTGELFF. The entire variable domain, with the rest obtained from reference TRBV19 and TRBJ2-2, is as follows: DGGITQSPKYLFRKEGQNVTLSCEQNLNHDAMYWYRQDPGQGLRLIYYSQIVNDFQKGDIAEGYSVSREKKESFPLTVTSAQKNPTAFYLCASSMVTGELFFGEGSRLTVL.

This clonotype has a handful of counts. This chain uses TRBV20-1 with TRBJ2-7; tentatively, D is TRBD1 (6 bases). Per the germline V gene, CDR1 is DFQATT and CDR2 is SNEGSKA (reference sequence). The CDR3 is 16 amino acids. Trimming removed 1 base from V and 0 bases from J, with 16 bases in between. DNA for the CDR3: TGCAGTGCTAGAGCCCCCGAGGGGGTCAACTCCTACGAGCAGTACTTC. This translates into CSARAPEGVNSYEQYF.

A word on this clonotype: A much larger clone lies a single base off, so this may be a read error. This chain uses TRBV5-1 with TRBJ1-1; 9 positions match TRBD1. Per the germline V gene, CDR1 is SGHRS and CDR2 is YFSETQ. The CDR3 consists of 16 residues. CDR3 protein: CASSLKDRGSNTDAFF. CDR3 DNA: TGCGCCAGCAGCTTGAAGGACAGGGGTTCGAACACTGACGCTTTCTTT.

In its sample, this clonotype was seen many times. The V call is TRBV6-2 or TRBV6-3, the J call TRBJ1-5; perhaps TRBD1 as D (5 bases). Trimming pared 2 bases from V and 0 bases from J, leaving 8 bases between. CDR1 is MNHEY and CDR2 is SVGEGT in the germline V gene. The CDR3 has 15 residues. This chain's CDR3 is CASSYTGDSNQPQHF. DNA for the CDR3: TGTGCCAGCAGTTACACGGGGGATAGCAATCAGCCCCAGCATTTT.

The table lists this clonotype with many counts. This chain uses TRBV4-1 with TRBJ2-3; D remains ambiguous. Germline V gives CDR1 MGHRA, CDR2 YSYEKL. Trimming left V 2 bases short and J 5 bases short, with 5 bases between. This CDR3 has 12 amino acids. The CDR3, as DNA: TGCGCCAGCAGCCAACCAAGAGATACGCAGTATTTT. This encodes CASSQPRDTQYF.